The clone carrying this T cell receptor (beta chain) was seen only once. The sample belongs to a study of cytomegalovirus exposure and HLA in healthy donors. Deletions cut 3 bases from V and 9 bases from J, with 17 bases between. Germline-derived CDR1 and CDR2 are LGHNA and YSLEER. This CDR3 is 14 amino acids long. PCR was performed using 60 Vbeta and 13 Jbeta primers. Clones were read by immunoSEQ multiplex PCR, and TCRdb kept only the in-frame ones, dropping some. The sample gives roughly 160,000 clones, approximately 78% of which show up once; approximately 7% is in the top ten. The chain joins TRBV4-3 to TRBJ1-1, with D possibly being TRBD1 (5 bases). This receptor was identified in a woman in her twenties or thirties in good health and CMV-seropositive. The sequencing input was PBMCs. This CDR3 reads CASSQRTGGFKAFF. The CDR3 nucleotides read TGCGCCAGCAGCCAGCGCACGGGGGGGTTTAAAGCTTTCTTT.